The 26 T cell receptor beta chains given below trace back to one sample, sequenced in a study of blood T cells in healthy people across ages. A sample-barcoded 5' primer and a J-beta primer mix were used in a second PCR of roughly 7 to 11 cycles. Using its own MiXCR run on the 5' RACE reads, TCRdb lists one record per CDR3 protein. The sample lists about 840,000 distinct CDR3 sequences; just under 30% were seen once. These data also featured in a second study, about T cells of mothers and their children.

Sequenced: blood. These receptors were taken from a woman in her 40s in good health.

In this sample, this clonotype turned up a few times. J is TRBJ1-2 and V is TRBV5-1, with a possible D match to TRBD1 (6 bases). Germline lookup yields CDR1 SGHRS and CDR2 YFSETQ. With 3 bases removed from V and 4 bases from J, the gap between germline ends came to 16 bases. This CDR3 comprises 15 residues. CDR3 loop: CASSSSGTSLYGYTF. CDR3 DNA sequence: TGCGCCAGCAGCTCCTCCGGGACAAGTCTCTATGGCTACACCTTC.

This clonotype was seen a handful of times. At one end the junction does not follow the germline gene, possibly because of a read error. This chain joins TRBV11-2 and TRBJ2-3, with 8 bases lining up with TRBD2. Germline CDR1 reads SGHAT; CDR2 reads FQNNGV. This CDR3 contains 14 residues. CDR3: CVSSLDRSGGKQYF. The CDR3 DNA sequence: TGTGTCAGCAGCTTAGATCGGAGCGGGGGCAAGCAGTATTTT.

This clonotype appeared many times. The CDR3 here is CSVERQGATEQYF. CDR3 nucleotides: TGCAGCGTCGAGAGACAGGGGGCGACCGAGCAGTACTTC. This chain uses TRBV29-1 with TRBJ2-7; 10 nucleotides align to TRBD1. Per the germline V gene, CDR1 is SQVTM and CDR2 is ANQGSEA. V gave up 6 bases and J gave up 6 bases; unmatched junction bases: 8. The CDR3 is made up of 13 amino acids.

This clonotype occurred a few times. The genes are TRBV20-1 and TRBJ2-7; no definite D call. Trimming removed 6 bases at V and 2 bases at J, with 17 bases between. Germline CDR1 is DFQATT and CDR2 is SNEGSKA (reference sequence). The CDR3 length is 14 residues. CDR3 in DNA: TGCAGTGCCCTGTACATATCGGGCGCCTACGAGCAGTACTTC. Its protein product is CSALYISGAYEQYF.

Notes on this clonotype: The junction differs from germline at one of its ends, possibly a read error. The chain carries TRBV27 and TRBJ2-5, with TRBD2 identical over 8 bases. In germline, CDR1 is MNHEY, CDR2 SMNVEV (reference sequence). CDR3 length: 16 residues. In nucleotides, the CDR3 is TGTGCCAGCAGCCCCCCGGGGGGGGACCATCAAGAGGCCCAGTACTTC. It specifies CASSPPGGDHQEAQYF.

Points on this clonotype: Compared with germline, one end of the junction differs, possibly owing to a read error. The chain recombines TRBV11-2 with TRBJ2-5; no clear D gene. With the DNA end fitting TRBJ2-7 better, the J assignment may be wrong. The CDR3 extends over 13 amino acids. Germline-derived CDR1 and CDR2 are SGHAT and FQNNGV. The CDR3: CANSSEWEIEQYF. The CDR3 coding sequence is TGTGCCAACAGCTCAGAGTGGGAAATCGAGCAGTACTTC.

This clonotype was seen repeatedly, ten times or more. The chain employs TRBV15 and TRBJ2-7, with TRBD1 matching over 10 bases. The CDR3 totals 15 residues. Germline assignment: CDR1 LNHNV and CDR2 YYDKDF (reference sequence). The V gene end was trimmed by 1 base and the J gene end by 0 bases; junction bases not matched to a gene: 0. DNA of the CDR3: TGTGCCACCAGCAGAGGGGACAGGGGCTCCTACGAGCAGTACTTC. It codes for CATSRGDRGSYEQYF.

This clonotype was detected a few times. This rearrangement joins TRBV5-1 to TRBJ1-2; D may be TRBD1 (6 bases). Germline V lookup: CDR1 SGHRS, CDR2 YFSETQ. The CDR3 spans 16 residues. The V and J ends lost 0 bases and 3 bases respectively, with 15 bases between them. The CDR3 spells CASSLVGQGMDYGYTF. CDR3 DNA sequence: TGCGCCAGCAGCTTGGTGGGGCAGGGGATGGACTATGGCTACACCTTC.

There are a few counts of this clonotype. CDR3 DNA sequence: TGTGCCAGCTCACCCACCGGGGGGGACAACAATCAGCCCCAGCATTTT. It codes for CASSPTGGDNNQPQHF. This sequence joins TRBV18 and TRBJ1-5, with a weak D call TRBD1 (6 bases). With 3 bases removed from V and 3 bases from J, the gap between germline ends came to 15 bases. Germline V lookup: CDR1 KGHSH, CDR2 LQKENI. The CDR3 has 16 amino acids.

This clonotype has a handful of counts. This chain joins TRBV12-3 or TRBV12-4 and TRBJ1-1, with D possibly TRBD1 on 5 matching bases. V lost 6 bases, J lost 1 base, and 15 bases lay in between. This CDR3 has 15 residues. The CDR3 DNA reads as TGTGCCAGCAGCCCGGGGCTAGGAAGGAACACTGAAGCTTTCTTT. This encodes CASSPGLGRNTEAFF.

This clonotype came up a few times. V and J are TRBV20-1 and TRBJ2-6; the D gene is possibly TRBD1 (6 bases). The CDR3 loop spans 14 amino acids. Trimming removed 5 bases from V and 2 bases from J, with 10 bases in between. Germline V gene sequence: CDR1 DFQATT, CDR2 SNEGSKA (reference sequence). CDR3 in DNA: TGCAGTGCTTTCGACAGGACTGGGGCCAACGTCCTGACTTTC. Its translation: CSAFDRTGANVLTF.

This clonotype was recorded at least ten times. V gene TRBV7-2 combines with J gene TRBJ2-7; TRBD2 agrees at 15 bases. Trimming cost V 5 bases and J 5 bases; bases outside gene matches: 7. The germline CDR1 and CDR2 sequences are SGHTA and FQGNSA. CDR3 size: 16 residues. The CDR3 region has the DNA TGTGCCAGCAGCACCCGGACTAGCGGGGGGGCCCACGAGCAGTACTTC. It translates to CASSTRTSGGAHEQYF. The entire variable domain, with the rest obtained from reference TRBV7-2 and TRBJ2-7, is as follows: GAGVSQSPSNKVTEKGKDVELRCDPISGHTALYWYRQSLGQGLEFLIYFQGNSAPDKSGLPSDRFSAERTGGSVSTLTIQRTQQEDSAVYLCASSTRTSGGAHEQYFGPGTRLTVT.

This clonotype showed up just once. A much larger clone lies a single base off, so this may be a read error. J is TRBJ1-2 and V is TRBV19; 9 bases line up with TRBD1. Looked up from germline, CDR1 is LNHDA and CDR2 is SQIVND (reference sequence). CDR3 size: 15 residues. CDR3 loop: CASSPAMDRGYGCTF. The CDR3 nucleotides are TGTGCCAGTAGCCCGGCCATGGACAGGGGATATGGCTGCACCTTC. The complete variable domain, with remaining parts taken from reference TRBV19 and TRBJ1-2, reads DGGITQSPKYLFRKEGQNVTLSCEQNLNHDAMYWYRQDPGQGLRLIYYSQIVNDFQKGDIAEGYSVSREKKESFPLTVTSAQKNPTAFYLCASSPAMDRGYGCTFGSGTRLTVV.

This clonotype turned up a few times. CDR3 sequence: CASSSRRGGHYGYTF. The CDR3 DNA follows: TGTGCCAGCAGTTCGCGACGAGGGGGGCACTATGGCTACACCTTC. The V and J genes are TRBV28 and TRBJ1-2; maybe TRBD1 (6 bases). Deletions cut 4 bases from V and 3 bases from J, with 15 bases between. Germline V gives CDR1 MDHEN, CDR2 SYDVKM. The CDR3 length is 15 residues.

This chain links TRBV5-1 with TRBJ1-2, with D hard to call. The CDR3 is 15 residues long. Trimming took off 0 bases at V and 4 bases at J, with 13 bases between the two ends. Germline values: CDR1 SGHRS, CDR2 YFSETQ. This CDR3 is CASSLDAVGFYGYTF. The DNA of the CDR3 is TGCGCCAGCAGCTTGGATGCCGTGGGTTTCTATGGCTACACCTTC.

V and J are TRBV28 and TRBJ2-1; 10 bases fit TRBD1. Germline CDR1 reads MDHEN; CDR2 reads SYDVKM. After removal of 2 bases from V and 12 bases from J, the junction contained 13 bases not matched to a gene. This CDR3 spans 16 amino acids. CDR3 region: CASSLRPGTGVGGQFF. The CDR3 DNA follows: TGTGCCAGCAGTTTACGTCCCGGGACAGGGGTAGGTGGGCAGTTCTTC.

The chain employs TRBV30 and TRBJ1-5, with D hard to call. This CDR3 has 14 amino acids. The germline V gene encodes CDR1 GTSNPN and CDR2 SVGIG (reference sequence). The V end lost 0 bases, the J end lost 2 bases, and 8 bases lay between the germline ends. CDR3 sequence: CAWSVPVGNQPQHF. The CDR3 bases are TGTGCCTGGAGTGTACCCGTGGGCAATCAGCCCCAGCATTTT.

Only a few counts were recorded for this clonotype. A read error may explain this, as a much larger clone is one base away. This chain joins TRBV20-1 and TRBJ1-2, with 9 bases fitting TRBD1. CDR1 is DFQATT and CDR2 is SNEGSKA in the germline V gene (reference sequence). This CDR3 region has 18 residues. Germline trimming cut 0 bases from V and 5 bases from J; bases unmatched to any gene: 16. Written as DNA, the CDR3 is TGCAGTGCTAGAGATGCCTTTAGCCCCCCGGACAGGGGTTATGGCTACACCTTC. It translates to CSARDAFSPPDRGYGYTF.

This CDR3 is CASSQAGPAWNEQFF. The CDR3, as DNA: TGCGCCAGCAGCCAAGCGGGACCAGCTTGGAATGAGCAGTTCTTC. This rearrangement joins TRBV4-1 to TRBJ2-1; TRBD1 or TRBD2 may be the D gene (5 bases each). The germline V gene encodes CDR1 MGHRA and CDR2 YSYEKL. Trimming took 1 base from V and 7 from J, leaving 14 bases between them. The length of the CDR3 is 15 residues.

This clonotype was counted between two and nine times. The chain couples TRBV7-9 to TRBJ2-3; D might be TRBD2 (6 bases). Trimming cost V 4 bases and J 5 bases, with 16 bases left between them. The CDR3 runs 15 residues. Germline V gives CDR1 SEHNR, CDR2 FQNEAQ (reference sequence). The CDR3 spells CASSWDGGEGDTQYF. CDR3 DNA: TGTGCCAGCAGCTGGGACGGCGGGGAAGGAGATACGCAGTATTTT.

The genes are TRBV5-1 and TRBJ2-3; D is possibly TRBD1 (6 bases). CDR1 is SGHRS and CDR2 is YFSETQ in the germline V gene. The CDR3 totals 14 residues. Trimming left V 4 bases short and J 6 bases short, with 15 bases between. The CDR3 coding sequence is TGCGCCAGCAGCGAACAGGGCGGCTACGATACGCAGTATTTT. Amino acids: CASSEQGGYDTQYF.

In its sample, this clonotype was seen a few times. The V call is TRBV6-4, the J call TRBJ1-6, with D possibly being TRBD1 (6 bases). CDR3 length: 13 amino acids. In germline, CDR1 is MRHNA, CDR2 SNTAGT. The ends were cut back, 4 bases at V and 6 bases at J, with 7 bases in the middle. CDR3 loop: CASSVGGNSPLHF. CDR3 DNA: TGTGCCAGCAGTGTAGGGGGTAATTCACCCCTCCACTTT.

This clonotype was seen a handful of times. The chain combines TRBV20-1 with TRBJ2-5; 8 nucleotides align to TRBD2. V was clipped by 1 base and J by 2 bases; unmatched bases: 3. Germline assignment: CDR1 DFQATT and CDR2 SNEGSKA (reference sequence). The CDR3 has 14 amino acids. Here the CDR3 DNA reads TGCAGTGCTAGAGTAGCGGGGCCGCAAGAGACCCAGTACTTC. Translation: CSARVAGPQETQYF.

This clonotype appeared a few times. V usage is TRBV7-9 and J usage is TRBJ2-1; D possibly matches TRBD1 or TRBD2 (5 bases each). Trimming shortened V by 0 bases and J by 2 bases, and 14 bases separated the two germline ends. The CDR3 runs to 17 residues. Looked up from germline, CDR1 is SEHNR and CDR2 is FQNEAQ (reference sequence). The CDR3 nucleotides read TGTGCCAGCAGCTTAGCGCCGCGGGCAGGGCCCTACAATGAGCAGTTCTTC. This codes for CASSLAPRAGPYNEQFF.

This chain joins TRBV28 and TRBJ1-2; 11 bases agree with TRBD1. Germline V gene lookup returns CDR1 MDHEN and CDR2 SYDVKM. V lost 5 bases to trimming and J lost 7 bases; unmatched junction nucleotides: 9. The CDR3 is made up of 15 amino acids. For the CDR3, the DNA is TGTGCCAGCAGTCCACCCGGGACAGGGGGATTTGGCTACACCTTC. It encodes CASSPPGTGGFGYTF.

The sample holds many counts of this clonotype. The chain recombines TRBV18 with TRBJ2-7; 11 bases line up with TRBD1. Germline V gene lookup returns CDR1 KGHSH and CDR2 LQKENI. The CDR3 contains 16 residues. Trimming cost V 3 bases and J 4 bases; bases outside gene matches: 8. The CDR3 DNA is TGTGCCAGCTCACCCGCCGGGACAGGGGGAGGATACGAGCAGTACTTC. Protein product: CASSPAGTGGGYEQYF.